Presented here are 32 T cell receptor beta chains from one specimen sequenced in a study of blood T cell repertoires in COVID-19. Measured with immunoSEQ multiplex PCR; TCRdb has only the in-frame clones, and not every one. This table has 9,000 to 13,000 clones, 80% to 90% appearing once. Material: peripheral blood. The source of these receptors is a human donor in a cohort sampled during active COVID-19.

The chain recombines TRBV19 with TRBJ1-2; no clear D gene. There are 14 residues in the CDR3. Trimming shortened V by 4 bases and J by 3 bases, and 12 bases separated the two germline ends. Germline CDR1 LNHDA, CDR2 SQIVND (reference sequence). For the CDR3, the DNA is TGTGCCAGTAGTACCCCTGGAGGCGACTATGGCTACACCTTC. Protein: CASSTPGGDYGYTF.

CDR3 amino acids: CASRDPGAVTEAFF. In DNA, the CDR3 is TGTGCCAGCAGAGATCCAGGGGCAGTCACTGAAGCTTTCTTT. The chain joins TRBV28 to TRBJ1-1, with D possibly being TRBD1 (6 bases). V was trimmed by 6 bases and J by 4 bases, leaving 15 bases between them. Germline CDR1 MDHEN, CDR2 SYDVKM. There are 14 residues in the CDR3.

This clone was seen a single time. The rearrangement links TRBV7-2 to TRBJ2-7, with 8 bases matching TRBD2. With 6 bases clipped from V and 5 bases from J, the junction kept 12 bases outside the gene matches. CDR1 is SGHTA and CDR2 is FQGNSA in the germline V gene. The CDR3 loop spans 15 amino acids. CDR3 amino acids: CASRFGTGGVDEQYF. The CDR3 nucleotides read TGTGCCAGCAGATTCGGAACGGGAGGGGTCGACGAGCAGTACTTC.

This chain connects TRBV7-9 to TRBJ1-6, with D perhaps TRBD1 (5 bases). Germline CDR1 and CDR2: SEHNR and FQNEAQ (reference sequence). V was cut by 1 base and J by 10 bases, with 17 bases left in between. This CDR3 is built from 16 residues. The CDR3 sequence is CASSLGGGMEKSPLHF. As DNA, the CDR3 is TGTGCCAGCAGCTTAGGGGGGGGGATGGAGAAGTCACCCCTCCACTTT.

CDR3 sequence (DNA): TGTGCCAGCAGCTCCCGCGGGCGAGAGACCCAGTACTTC. It yields the protein CASSSRGRETQYF. The chain is built from TRBV7-2 and TRBJ2-5; possibly TRBD2 for D (5 bases). CDR3 size: 13 residues. CDR1 is SGHTA, CDR2 FQGNSA, per germline. The V gene lost 4 bases and the J gene lost 4 bases, with 10 bases spanning the gap.

This chain links TRBV7-3 with TRBJ2-5; 9 nucleotides match TRBD1. V gave up 5 bases and J gave up 4 bases; unmatched junction bases: 8. The CDR3 is 15 amino acids. CDR1 is SGHTA, CDR2 FQGTGA, per germline. The CDR3 coding sequence is TGTGCCAGCAGCCTAGGACAGGGGAAGGGAGAGACCCAGTACTTC. Protein: CASSLGQGKGETQYF.

The table lists this clone with a count of one. The chain uses TRBV7-8 and TRBJ2-3; tentative D call: TRBD2 (7 bases). This CDR3 region has 15 residues. Germline CDR1 SGHVS, CDR2 FQNEAQ. Trimming stripped 0 bases from V and 5 bases from J, with 12 bases between. CDR3 sequence (DNA): TGTGCCAGCAGCTTAGCGGGGGGAGGGGGAGATACGCAGTATTTT. Protein: CASSLAGGGGDTQYF.

The chain's CDR3 is CASSSSGTYNEQFF. The CDR3 DNA follows: TGCGCCAGCAGCTCGTCCGGGACCTACAATGAGCAGTTCTTC. The chain couples TRBV5-1 to TRBJ2-1; D perhaps matches TRBD2 (5 bases). CDR3 size: 14 residues. From germline, CDR1 is SGHRS and CDR2 YFSETQ. V was clipped by 3 bases and J by 2 bases, with 9 bases between them.

This clone appeared a few times. The V and J genes are TRBV27 and TRBJ2-7; TRBD2 matches at 7 bases. V shed 4 bases and J 7 bases; nucleotides not matched to a gene: 7. The CDR3 loop spans 13 amino acids. Germline V gives CDR1 MNHEY, CDR2 SMNVEV (reference sequence). The DNA for the CDR3 is TGTGCCAGCAGTTCTCCCCCCGGGAGGGAGCAGTACTTC. Protein: CASSSPPGREQYF.

This clone was observed a few times. The V and J genes are TRBV6-1 and TRBJ2-2, with 9 bases identical to TRBD1. The CDR3 has 15 amino acids. Germline V CDR1 and CDR2: MNHNS, SASEGT. The V segment lost 3 bases and the J segment 4 bases; nucleotides outside the gene matches: 3. CDR3 DNA sequence: TGTGCCAGCAGTGAGTCGACAGGGGGCACCGGGGAGCTGTTTTTT. Its protein is CASSESTGGTGELFF.

The chain joins TRBV2 to TRBJ1-1; TRBD1 aligns across 7 bases. Germline CDR1 reads SNHLY; CDR2 reads FYNNEI. The CDR3 runs 15 residues. V trimming: 6 bases; J trimming: 4 bases; junction bases outside the gene matches: 11. Here the CDR3 DNA reads TGTGCCAGCAGCACAGGGGCCCCCGGGCTCACTGAAGCTTTCTTT. Residues: CASSTGAPGLTEAFF.

V is TRBV27 and J is TRBJ2-5, with D uncertain. The CDR3 contains 14 residues. Trimming removed 0 bases from V and 4 bases from J, with 9 bases in between. The germline CDR1 and CDR2 sequences are MNHEY and SMNVEV (reference sequence). CDR3 in amino acids: CASSLSVGGETQYF. The CDR3 DNA sequence: TGTGCCAGCAGTTTATCGGTTGGCGGAGAGACCCAGTACTTC.

The chain carries TRBV24-1 and TRBJ2-3; possible D gene TRBD2, 5 bases. Trimming left V 4 bases short and J 2 bases short, with 12 bases between. In germline, CDR1 is KGHDR, CDR2 SFDVKD. The CDR3 loop spans 15 amino acids. CDR3 protein: CATSDPGIHTDTQYF. CDR3 bases: TGTGCCACCAGTGACCCGGGAATCCACACAGATACGCAGTATTTT.

The chain has TRBV5-4 and TRBJ1-6; 7 positions agree with TRBD1. After removal of 4 bases from V and 9 bases from J, the junction contained 7 bases not matched to a gene. Germline V lookup: CDR1 SGHNT, CDR2 YYREEE (reference sequence). The CDR3 length is 14 residues. The CDR3 region has the DNA TGTGCCAGCAGCCCCCCCGACAGGGCTTCACCCCTCCACTTT. Encoded protein: CASSPPDRASPLHF.

This chain uses TRBV27 with TRBJ2-1; 11 bases map to TRBD2. J gave up 4 bases and V 6 bases, and 5 bases lay outside the gene matches. This CDR3 has 15 residues. Germline V CDR1 and CDR2: MNHEY, SMNVEV (reference sequence). CDR3 sequence reads: CASRTLAGGYNEQFF. DNA for the CDR3: TGTGCCAGCAGGACGCTAGCGGGGGGTTACAATGAGCAGTTCTTC.

The chain uses TRBV6-5 and TRBJ2-2; D is uncertain. The ends were cut back, 8 bases at V and 7 bases at J, with 8 bases in the middle. Germline CDR1 is MNHEY and CDR2 is SVGAGI. This CDR3 is 11 amino acids long. The CDR3 coding sequence is TGTGCCAGCTTCCCCGGCGGGGAGCTGTTTTTT. It is translated as CASFPGGELFF.

The rearrangement links TRBV5-1 to TRBJ2-3, with a weak D call TRBD2 (5 bases). CDR1 SGHRS and CDR2 YFSETQ come from the germline V gene. This CDR3 comprises 13 residues. Trimming shortened V by 1 base and J by 3 bases, and 6 bases separated the two germline ends. The CDR3: CASSLTGTDTQYF. In DNA form, the CDR3 reads TGCGCCAGCAGCTTGACGGGAACAGATACGCAGTATTTT.

This clone was observed a handful of times. The CDR3 nucleotides are TGTGCCAGTTGGCCCGTAAACCCCACCGGGGAGCTGTTTTTT. Its protein is CASWPVNPTGELFF. The chain recombines TRBV7-8 with TRBJ2-2; unclear D gene. Germline CDR1 and CDR2: SGHVS and FQNEAQ. The CDR3 contains 14 residues. V dropped 9 bases and J dropped 4 bases, with 15 bases sitting between them.

This sequence joins TRBV28 and TRBJ1-2; D is undetermined. Germline lookup yields CDR1 MDHEN and CDR2 SYDVKM. The V gene lost 6 bases and the J gene lost 4 bases, with 12 bases spanning the gap. This CDR3 comprises 13 residues. The CDR3 DNA reads TGTGCCAGCAGCCCAGCGGAGGCCTATGGCTACACCTTC. Its translation: CASSPAEAYGYTF.

V is TRBV7-8 and J is TRBJ1-3, with D possibly TRBD1 on 5 matching bases. Trimming took 2 bases from V and 1 from J, leaving 12 bases between them. The CDR3 has 16 amino acids. Germline CDR1 SGHVS, CDR2 FQNEAQ. CDR3 region: CASSLRQGSSGNTIYF. DNA for the CDR3: TGTGCCAGCAGCTTACGGCAGGGATCGTCTGGAAACACCATATATTTT.

The chain links TRBV9 to TRBJ1-1, with D perhaps TRBD1 (6 bases). In germline, CDR1 is SGDLS, CDR2 YYNGEE. V was trimmed by 0 bases and J by 1 base, leaving 10 bases between them. CDR3 length: 15 residues. CDR3 sequence reads: CASSVGRTENTEAFF. The CDR3, as DNA: TGTGCCAGCAGCGTAGGTCGGACAGAGAACACTGAAGCTTTCTTT.

This chain links TRBV5-1 with TRBJ1-5; D remains ambiguous. CDR3 length: 14 residues. Germline-derived CDR1 and CDR2 are SGHRS and YFSETQ. Trimming pared 3 bases from V and 7 bases from J, leaving 14 bases between. The CDR3 protein is CASSSDSGGQPQHF. CDR3 DNA: TGCGCCAGCAGCTCGGACTCCGGCGGGCAGCCCCAGCATTTT.

J is TRBJ1-4 and V is TRBV5-4; no definite D call. CDR1 and CDR2 from the germline V gene are SGHNT and YYREEE (reference sequence). With 3 bases removed from V and 6 bases from J, the gap between germline ends came to 12 bases. CDR3 size: 14 residues. The CDR3 coding sequence is TGTGCCAGCAGCTCGACGATAGAGGATGAAAAACTGTTTTTT. Encoded protein: CASSSTIEDEKLFF.

This clone was seen only once. The V call is TRBV28, the J call TRBJ1-5; D is undetermined. V lost 3 bases, J lost 0 bases, and 12 bases lay in between. The CDR3 contains 16 residues. Germline V gene data show CDR1 as MDHEN and CDR2 as SYDVKM. CDR3 sequence reads: CASSFFSADSNQPQHF. The CDR3 DNA sequence: TGTGCCAGCAGTTTCTTTTCGGCGGATAGCAATCAGCCCCAGCATTTT.

V is TRBV29-1 and J is TRBJ1-2; D possibly corresponds to TRBD1 (6 bases). In germline, CDR1 is SQVTM, CDR2 ANQGSEA. This CDR3 contains 13 residues. V lost 4 bases to trimming and J lost 2 bases, with 11 bases between them. CDR3 bases: TGCAGCGTTGCTCAGGGGCCGAACTATGGCTACACCTTC. Residues: CSVAQGPNYGYTF.

This clone was counted between two and nine times. The V call is TRBV19, the J call TRBJ1-6, with 9 bases aligning to TRBD1. This CDR3 region has 14 residues. The germline gives CDR1 LNHDA, CDR2 SQIVND (reference sequence). After removal of 5 bases from V and 11 bases from J, the junction contained 7 bases not matched to a gene. The DNA for the CDR3 is TGTGCCAGTAGTCGGACAGGGGCGGCGCCACCCCTCCACTTT. Its translation is CASSRTGAAPPLHF.

V and J are TRBV15 and TRBJ2-6, with 10 bases lining up with TRBD1. Trimming took 1 base from V and 3 from J; bases not matched to a gene: 0. CDR3 length: 16 residues. Germline lookup yields CDR1 LNHNV and CDR2 YYDKDF (reference sequence). DNA of the CDR3: TGTGCCACCAGCAGAGGGACAGGGGGTGGGGCCAACGTCCTGACTTTC. Its translation: CATSRGTGGGANVLTF.

The chain recombines TRBV7-9 with TRBJ2-7; D unclear. Between the trimmed V and J ends, which lost 6 bases and 5 bases, there was a span of 17 bases. Germline loops: CDR1 SEHNR, CDR2 FQNEAQ (reference sequence). The CDR3 covers 14 residues. As DNA, the CDR3 is TGTGCCAGCAGTGCCGGTTTGCCTGAAGACGAGCAGTACTTC. Its protein is CASSAGLPEDEQYF.

In its sample, this clone was seen a few times. The V gene is TRBV5-5, the J gene TRBJ1-5; D gene unclear. Trimming removed 7 bases from V and 1 base from J, with 18 bases in between. CDR1 SGHKS and CDR2 YYEKEE come from the germline V gene (reference sequence). There are 16 residues in the CDR3. In DNA form, the CDR3 reads TGTGCCAGCTCTCCCCTTGCACAGACCAGCAATCAGCCCCAGCATTTT. Its translation: CASSPLAQTSNQPQHF.

The CDR3 nucleotides read TGTGCCAGCAGTCCTAGCGGGGGGGCCCCAGAGACCCAGTACTTC. Amino acid sequence: CASSPSGGAPETQYF. The gene calls are TRBV6-5 and TRBJ2-5; 12 bases are a match to TRBD2. This CDR3 is 15 amino acids long. Per germline, CDR1 MNHEY and CDR2 SVGAGI. J was trimmed by 4 bases and V by 5 bases; bases with no gene match: 5.

This chain links TRBV5-1 with TRBJ1-1; 9 nucleotides match TRBD1. The CDR3 totals 14 residues. From germline, CDR1 is SGHRS and CDR2 YFSETQ. With 4 bases clipped from V and 5 bases from J, the junction kept 6 bases outside the gene matches. The CDR3 protein is CASSRQGEDTEAFF. DNA of the CDR3: TGCGCCAGCAGCCGACAGGGGGAGGATACTGAAGCTTTCTTT.

V and J are TRBV6-5 and TRBJ2-7; TRBD2 aligns across 10 bases. Looked up from germline, CDR1 is MNHEY and CDR2 is SVGAGI. Unmatched junction bases numbered 4, after V lost 6 bases and J lost 2 bases. This CDR3 region has 14 residues. CDR3 amino acids: CASSQLAGPYEQYF. The CDR3 DNA is TGTGCCAGCAGCCAACTAGCGGGGCCCTACGAGCAGTACTTC.